This T cell receptor beta chain appears in the sequencing data of a study of blood T cell repertoires in COVID-19. Study context: The United States, Italy and Spain were the sources of the acute and convalescent COVID-19 samples.

The protocol was immunoSEQ multiplex PCR, while the TCRdb copy is restricted to in-frame clones and leaves out a portion. Altogether roughly 380,000 clones are present, about nine tenths being singletons, with the ten largest covering roughly 1.5%. V shed 4 bases and J 5 bases; nucleotides not matched to a gene: 14. This CDR3 comprises 16 residues. CDR1 and CDR2 from the germline V gene are MNHNY and SVGAGI (reference sequence). The chain recombines TRBV6-6 with TRBJ2-7, with 7 bases fitting TRBD1. Sequenced sample: peripheral blood. The TCR sequence derives from a middle-aged woman with COVID-19, enrolled during active disease. CDR3 in DNA: TGTGCCAGCAGTTTCCCGCAAATTCAACAGGGGAACGAGCAGTACTTC. It specifies CASSFPQIQQGNEQYF.